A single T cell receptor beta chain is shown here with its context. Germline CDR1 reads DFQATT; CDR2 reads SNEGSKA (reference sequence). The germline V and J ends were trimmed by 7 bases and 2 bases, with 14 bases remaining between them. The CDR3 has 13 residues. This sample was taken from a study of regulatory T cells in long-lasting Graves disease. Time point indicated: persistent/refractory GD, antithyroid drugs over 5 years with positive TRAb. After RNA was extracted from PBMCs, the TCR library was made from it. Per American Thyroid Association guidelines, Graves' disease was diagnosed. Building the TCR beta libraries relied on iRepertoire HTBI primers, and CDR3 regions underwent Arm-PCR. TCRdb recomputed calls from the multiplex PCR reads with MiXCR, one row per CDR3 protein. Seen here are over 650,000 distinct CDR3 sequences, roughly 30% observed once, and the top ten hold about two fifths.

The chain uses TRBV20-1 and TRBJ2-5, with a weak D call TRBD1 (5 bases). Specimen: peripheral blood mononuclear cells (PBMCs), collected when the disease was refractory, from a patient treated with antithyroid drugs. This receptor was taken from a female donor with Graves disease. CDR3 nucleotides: TGCAGTGTTATGGCAGGGTATCAAGAGACCCAGTACTTC. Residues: CSVMAGYQETQYF.